A selection of T cell receptor beta chains follows, all from one sample in a study of blood T cell repertoires in COVID-19. Assay: immunoSEQ multiplex PCR; the TCRdb copy retains only in-frame clones and omits some. The sample contains 300,000 to 350,000 clones, over 70% of which appear only once. Sequenced input: PBMCs or T cells enriched from blood (not recorded which). Receptors were obtained from a man in his thirties or forties who had recovered from COVID-19. CDR3s include the opening cysteine and the closing phenylalanine or tryptophan. The D gene is left open where the match is weak.

d_gene	v_gene	CDR3aa
TRBD1	TRBV24-1	CATSGGQGNTGELFF
NA	TRBV28	CASSTPGARAETQYF
TRBD2	TRBV10-3	CAIFYPGLAGGNTDTQYF
TRBD1	TRBV5-3	CARSAGGQGNGWTGELFF
TRBD1	TRBV2	CASSEGQGTSNSPLHF
TRBD1	TRBV5-8	CASSLQGWSNQPQHF
NA	TRBV5-6	CASSLSSVYEQYF
NA	TRBV2	CASSGVEGTQPQHF
NA	TRBV11-2	CASSLGPGQGAPQEQYF
NA	TRBV6-5	CASGDLEEKLFF
NA	TRBV24-1	CATSDYRENSGNTIYF
NA	TRBV10-3	CAISEPGGPSQETQYF
NA	TRBV6-4	CASSPGVGYTF
TRBD1	TRBV5-4	CASRRPGQGADEQFF
TRBD1	TRBV18	CASSQGQGAGNTIYF
NA	TRBV9	CASSVEQGPLPNSPLHF
NA	TRBV9	CASSFSEDWAYEQYF
NA	TRBV12-3/TRBV12-4	CASSFGNTIYF
NA	TRBV5-1	CASSSQGNYGYTF
TRBD2	TRBV5-1	CASSLAGGGTQETQYF
NA	TRBV27	CASSSFAGLSNQPQHF
NA	TRBV6-1	CASSEELGGWTEAFF
NA	TRBV5-1	CASSLAGGPNQPQHF
TRBD2	TRBV7-9	CASSLVTSGISNTGELFF
TRBD1	TRBV9	CASSVGTGGRWGPGTDTQYF
NA	TRBV29-1	CSVEKHQAFF
TRBD1	TRBV13	CASSLGTGTGDEKLFF
NA	TRBV7-8	CASSLGQYYEQYF
NA	TRBV18	CASSPEARGQETQYF
NA	TRBV7-2	CASSLIGQLGGGYTF
TRBD2	TRBV19	CASKSRLASYEQYF
TRBD1	TRBV11-2	CASSPRPGGGELFF
TRBD1	TRBV30	CAWSVPDRENSPLHF
NA	TRBV19	CASSIGYNSDEQYF
NA	TRBV7-8	CASSSNRFNQPQHF
TRBD1	TRBV19	CASSPTGEYGYTF
TRBD2	TRBV18	CASSQPGASGGSVETQYF
NA	TRBV18	CASSPAQSGSNYGYTF
NA	TRBV2	CASQKGGSGGTEAFF
NA	TRBV5-6	CASSLGGILAYEQYF
TRBD2	TRBV28	CASMGRVGETQYF
TRBD1	TRBV7-9	CASRRPGQGPEAFF
TRBD2	TRBV5-1	CASSSGLAGGVNTGELFF
NA	TRBV15	CATSREPGTEAFF